The 12 T cell receptor beta chains below all came from one sample that was sequenced in a study of control samples from healthy donors and cancer patients. Assay: immunoSEQ multiplex PCR; the TCRdb copy retains only in-frame clones and omits some. This sample has some 100,000 clones, with approximately 90% found just once. The sample was blood. These receptors were obtained from a man younger than 40 in good health.

In its sample, this clone was seen once. The V call is TRBV19, the J call TRBJ2-1; TRBD2 might be the D (6 bases). This CDR3 has 15 amino acids. V was shortened by 3 bases and J by 7 bases, with 16 bases between the two germline ends. Per the germline V gene, CDR1 is LNHDA and CDR2 is SQIVND (reference sequence). The CDR3 nucleotides are TGTGCCAGTAGTATTGGTAGCGGTAATATGAATGAGCAGTTCTTC. Protein: CASSIGSGNMNEQFF.

This chain links TRBV12-3 or TRBV12-4 with TRBJ2-7, with D uncertain. Trimming left V 3 bases short and J 2 bases short, with 5 bases between. This CDR3 has 12 amino acids. CDR3 DNA: TGTGCCAGCAGTTTTTCCCCCTACGAGCAGTACGTC. Protein: CASSFSPYEQYV.

A few counts support this clone. The rearrangement uses TRBV29-1 and TRBJ1-2; D unresolved. CDR1 SQVTM and CDR2 ANQGSEA come from the germline V gene. The CDR3 has 12 amino acids. Trimming stripped 5 bases from V and 3 bases from J, with 10 bases between. CDR3 sequence reads: CSVTMADYGYTF. CDR3 nucleotide sequence: TGCAGCGTTACAATGGCAGACTATGGCTACACCTTC.

The chain employs TRBV7-9 and TRBJ2-7; 7 bases align to TRBD2. V shed 1 base and J 6 bases; nucleotides not matched to a gene: 3. Germline V gives CDR1 SEHNR, CDR2 FQNEAQ (reference sequence). This CDR3 has 13 amino acids. The CDR3 DNA is TGTGCCAGCAGCTTAGGCGGGAGCGCCGAGCAGTACTTC. It encodes CASSLGGSAEQYF.

The chain couples TRBV7-9 to TRBJ2-2, with 8 bases matching TRBD2. Trimming cost V 1 base and J 7 bases; bases outside gene matches: 8. The CDR3 loop spans 16 amino acids. Germline V gene sequence: CDR1 SEHNR, CDR2 FQNEAQ (reference sequence). CDR3 DNA sequence: TGTGCCAGCAGCTTAGGATCGGGACTAGTATTCGGGGAGCTGTTTTTT. Residues: CASSLGSGLVFGELFF.

The rearrangement links TRBV30 to TRBJ2-5; D possibly corresponds to TRBD1 (5 bases). There are 16 residues in the CDR3. V was pared by 2 bases and J by 0 bases, with 16 bases between. In germline, CDR1 is GTSNPN, CDR2 SVGIG (reference sequence). CDR3 sequence (DNA): TGTGCCTGGAGTTTTCGTAGACAGAGGTACCAAGAGACCCAGTACTTC. Amino acid sequence: CAWSFRRQRYQETQYF.

The chain joins TRBV30 to TRBJ1-5, with D hard to call. Germline lookup yields CDR1 GTSNPN and CDR2 SVGIG (reference sequence). Trimming took 3 bases from V and 0 from J, leaving 27 bases between them. The CDR3 has 20 amino acids. CDR3 in amino acids: CAWSPGSKMPPYYSNQPQHF. The CDR3 region has the DNA TGTGCCTGGAGCCCCGGATCAAAAATGCCACCATATTATAGCAATCAGCCCCAGCATTTT.

The chain joins TRBV6-6 to TRBJ1-1, with TRBD1 matching 7 bases. Trimming took 5 bases from V and 0 from J; bases not matched to a gene: 12. Germline-derived CDR1 and CDR2 are MNHNY and SVGAGI (reference sequence). This CDR3 spans 17 amino acids. CDR3 protein: CASSLSSAGQVNTEAFF. The CDR3, as DNA: TGTGCCAGCAGTCTTTCATCTGCCGGACAGGTGAACACTGAAGCTTTCTTT.

This chain uses TRBV5-8 with TRBJ2-5; D not certain. Trimming removed 0 bases from V and 4 bases from J, with 10 bases in between. Per germline, CDR1 SGHTS and CDR2 YDEGEE. CDR3 length: 14 amino acids. The CDR3 is CASSLESVPETQYF. In DNA, the CDR3 is TGTGCCAGCAGCTTGGAATCGGTTCCAGAGACCCAGTACTTC.

The V gene is TRBV5-4, the J gene TRBJ2-5, with D maybe TRBD2 (7 bases). Trimming took off 1 base at V and 4 bases at J, with 11 bases between the two ends. Germline-derived CDR1 and CDR2 are SGHNT and YYREEE (reference sequence). This CDR3 region has 14 residues. CDR3: CASSLRGGGETQYF. The CDR3 DNA follows: TGTGCCAGCAGCTTGCGCGGGGGCGGAGAGACCCAGTACTTC. Supplemented by reference TRBV5-4 and TRBJ2-5, the full variable domain reads ETGVTQSPTHLIKTRGQQVTLRCSSQSGHNTVSWYQQALGQGPQFIFQYYREEENGRGNFPPRFSGLQFPNYSSELNVNALELDDSALYLCASSLRGGGETQYFGPGTRLLVL.

The chain joins TRBV9 to TRBJ1-2, with D possibly matching TRBD1 (6 bases). Germline V lookup: CDR1 SGDLS, CDR2 YYNGEE. The V end lost 4 bases, the J end lost 4 bases, and 11 bases lay between the germline ends. The CDR3 is made up of 13 amino acids. CDR3 sequence reads: CASSITGSYGYTF. CDR3 sequence (DNA): TGTGCCAGCAGCATAACAGGGTCCTATGGCTACACCTTC.

This clone was observed a single time. The rearrangement links TRBV28 to TRBJ1-1; 7 nucleotides match TRBD1. The V segment lost 1 base and the J segment 0 bases; nucleotides outside the gene matches: 8. This CDR3 has 17 amino acids. Germline assignment: CDR1 MDHEN and CDR2 SYDVKM. The CDR3 spells CASSLFDLGQLNTEAFF. The CDR3 DNA reads as TGTGCCAGCAGTTTATTCGATTTGGGACAGCTGAACACTGAAGCTTTCTTT.